Here is one TCR beta chain with its context. Antigen unknown. These data are taken from a study of cytomegalovirus exposure and HLA in healthy donors. Findings and caveats of the study: Sequencing likely generated an artifact that appeared as a cluster of highly shared sequence variants. Associated with HLA alleles at 0.05 false discovery rate in a later analysis were 17,000 or so TCR beta sequences. Trimming of TCR beta V- and J-genes showed a link, identified in a later analysis, to a missense DCLRE1C variant.

Amplification used 60 Vbeta primers and 13 Jbeta primers. Generated by immunoSEQ multiplex PCR, the TCRdb table keeps only in-frame clones and is missing some. With under 90,000 clones in the sample, the ten largest clones hold 15% to 19%. Material: PBMCs. This receptor was identified in a man aged 45-60 years in good health and CMV-seropositive.

The CDR3 sequence is CASSLGAGGLSNQPQHF. The DNA for the CDR3 is TGTGCCAGCAGCTTGGGGGCAGGGGGATTAAGCAATCAGCCCCAGCATTTT. The V and J genes are TRBV5-5 and TRBJ1-5; 7 nucleotides align to TRBD1. The CDR3 loop spans 17 amino acids. V dropped 0 bases and J dropped 1; count of bases not matched to a gene: 7. CDR1 and CDR2 (germline): SGHKS, YYEKEE (reference sequence).